The clone carrying this T cell receptor (beta chain) is termed medium-sized. Its target is not known. This entry is derived from a study of vaccination and CD4 T cells after COVID-19. Time point given: late sampling 161 to 241 days after vaccination in three convalescent patients. Treatment reported: approximately 11-day PBMC culture with coronavirus spike peptide pools or control peptides (ViraFEST assay). The study sequenced cultured CD4+ T cell DNA using the Oncomine TCR Beta short-read assay. TCRdb re-called the PCR reads with MiXCR, one entry per CDR3 protein. This repertoire shows about 22,000 distinct CDR3 sequences, roughly two fifths found once; its top ten account for just under 30%. The CDR3 spans 12 residues. Germline CDR1 and CDR2: DFQATT and SNEGSKA (reference sequence).

V gene TRBV20-1 combines with J gene TRBJ2-5; the match to TRBD2 covers 7 bases. The receptor was isolated from a human donor who had recovered from COVID-19. The sample in question was CD4+ T cells from blood, cultured in vitro, obtained about 7 months after SARS-CoV-2 vaccination. The CDR3 nucleotides read TGCAGCGCCAGCGGGAACCAAGAGACCCAGTACTTC. Translating it yields CSASGNQETQYF.